This TCR beta chain was sequenced during a study of OX40 agonist ivuxolimab in advanced cancers. At the level of the study: In this trial design, patients received ivuxolimab intravenously at 0.01 to 10 mg/kg every 2 weeks. A history of anti-PD-1, anti-PD-L1 or anti-CTLA-4 therapy was acceptable, and over 35% had some. Broader study findings: Antigens targeted by the expanded peripheral T cells were not determined.

Produced via immunoSEQ multiplex PCR; TCRdb's table is partial and in-frame only. This table holds roughly 20,000 clones, roughly 84% found once. Remarks on this clone: No antigen is known for it.

CDR3 length: 17 amino acids. V was trimmed by 7 bases and J by 1 base, leaving 17 bases between them. Germline V gene data show CDR1 as SGHTA and CDR2 as FQGTGA. The source material was CD4+ or CD8+ T cells sorted from blood, sampled in a trial of the OX40 agonist ivuxolimab. The receptor's source is an adult with an advanced solid tumor such as melanoma, head and neck, liver or kidney cancer. V and J are TRBV7-3 and TRBJ2-6; D gene ambiguous. The CDR3 here is CASIIPSQESGANVLTF. The CDR3 region has the DNA TGTGCCAGCATTATCCCCAGCCAAGAATCTGGGGCCAACGTCCTGACTTTC.